Reported below is one TCR beta chain. The data originate from a study of blood T cell repertoires in COVID-19. Study context: Whether acute or convalescent, the COVID-19 samples came from the United States, Italy and Spain. Nucleic acid was either cDNA or gDNA, and it came from T cells, B-cell-depleted T cells, or PBMCs.

The CDR3 contains 15 residues. V was clipped by 5 bases and J by 4 bases, with 14 bases between them. The germline V gene has CDR1 SGHNT and CDR2 YENEEA. Source study methods: The authors estimated nucleated cell counts from reference gene primer amplification. Data came from immunoSEQ multiplex PCR; TCRdb stores just in-frame clones and leaves some out. That table gives V, J and clone size, and the DNA gave D and trimming. The sample holds around 210,000 clones, under 90% seen once. The Seattle site enrolled patients during active infection and followed them longitudinally. This rearrangement joins TRBV11-3 to TRBJ2-2; D perhaps matches TRBD1 (8 bases). The source is a woman of 80 years or more with COVID-19, enrolled during active disease. Sequenced material: peripheral blood. The CDR3 sequence is CASSGHRGGTGELFF. Here the CDR3 DNA reads TGTGCCAGCAGCGGCCACAGGGGGGGCACCGGGGAGCTGTTTTTT.